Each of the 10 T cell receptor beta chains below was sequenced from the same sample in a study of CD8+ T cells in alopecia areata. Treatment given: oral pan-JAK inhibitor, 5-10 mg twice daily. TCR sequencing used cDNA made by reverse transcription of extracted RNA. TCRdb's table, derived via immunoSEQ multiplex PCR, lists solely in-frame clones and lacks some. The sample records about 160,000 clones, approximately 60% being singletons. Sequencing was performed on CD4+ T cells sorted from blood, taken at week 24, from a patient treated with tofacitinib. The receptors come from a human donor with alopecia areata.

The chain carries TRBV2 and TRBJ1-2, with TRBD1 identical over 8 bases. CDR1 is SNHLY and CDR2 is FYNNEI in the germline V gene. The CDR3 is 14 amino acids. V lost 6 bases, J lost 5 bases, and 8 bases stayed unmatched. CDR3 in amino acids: CASSRGTGTYGYTF. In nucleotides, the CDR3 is TGTGCCAGCAGCAGAGGGACAGGAACGTATGGCTACACCTTC.

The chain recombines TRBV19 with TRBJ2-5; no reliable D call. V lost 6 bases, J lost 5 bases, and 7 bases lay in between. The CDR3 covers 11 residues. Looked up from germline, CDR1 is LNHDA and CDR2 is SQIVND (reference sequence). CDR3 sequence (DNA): TGTGCCAGTAGCGATCGGGAGACCCAGTACTTC. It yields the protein CASSDRETQYF.

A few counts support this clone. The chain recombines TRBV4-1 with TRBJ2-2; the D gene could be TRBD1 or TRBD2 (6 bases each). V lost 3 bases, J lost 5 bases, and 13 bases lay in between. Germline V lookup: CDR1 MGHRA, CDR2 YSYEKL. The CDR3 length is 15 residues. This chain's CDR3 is CASSQGLQGTGELFF. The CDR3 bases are TGCGCCAGCAGCCAGGGACTTCAGGGGACCGGGGAGCTGTTTTTT.

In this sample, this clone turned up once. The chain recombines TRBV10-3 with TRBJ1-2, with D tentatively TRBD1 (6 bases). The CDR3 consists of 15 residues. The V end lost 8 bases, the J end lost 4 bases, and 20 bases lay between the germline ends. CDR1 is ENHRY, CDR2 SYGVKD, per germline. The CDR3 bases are TGTGCCATCGGAAAAAACCAAGGGGGAGGCTATGGCTACACCTTC. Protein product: CAIGKNQGGGYGYTF.

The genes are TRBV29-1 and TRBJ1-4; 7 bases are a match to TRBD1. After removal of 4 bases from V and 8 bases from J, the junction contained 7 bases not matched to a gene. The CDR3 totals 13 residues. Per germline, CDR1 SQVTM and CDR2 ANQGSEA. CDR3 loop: CSVAQGIGEKLFF. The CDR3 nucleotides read TGCAGCGTTGCACAGGGGATTGGGGAAAAACTGTTTTTT. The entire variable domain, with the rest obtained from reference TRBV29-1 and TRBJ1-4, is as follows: SAVISQKPSRDICQRGTSLTIQCQVDSQVTMMFWYRQQPGQSLTLIATANQGSEATYESGFVIDKFPISRPNLTFSTLTVSNMSPEDSSIYLCSVAQGIGEKLFFGSGTQLSVL.

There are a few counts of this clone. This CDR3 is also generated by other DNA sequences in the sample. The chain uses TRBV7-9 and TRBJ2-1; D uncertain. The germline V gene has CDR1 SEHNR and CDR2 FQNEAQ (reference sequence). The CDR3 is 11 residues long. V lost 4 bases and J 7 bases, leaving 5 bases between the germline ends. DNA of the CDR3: TGTGCCAGCAGCTCATCGAATGAGCAGTTCTTC. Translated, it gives CASSSSNEQFF.

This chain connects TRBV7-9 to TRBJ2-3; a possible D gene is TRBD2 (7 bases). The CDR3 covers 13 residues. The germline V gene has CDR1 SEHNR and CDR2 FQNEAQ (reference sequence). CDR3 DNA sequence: TGTACCCAAACCGGGGGGCTCGGAGATACGCAGTATTTT. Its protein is CTQTGGLGDTQYF.

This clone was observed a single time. In nucleotides, the CDR3 is TGTGCCAGCAGTACAAGGGGTAGGGGAAGAGGCGCTGAAGCTTTCTTT. Its protein is CASSTRGRGRGAEAFF. The chain couples TRBV2 to TRBJ1-1; a possible D gene is TRBD1 (5 bases). Trimming removed 5 bases at V and 6 bases at J, with 22 bases between. Looked up from germline, CDR1 is SNHLY and CDR2 is FYNNEI. The CDR3 length is 16 residues.

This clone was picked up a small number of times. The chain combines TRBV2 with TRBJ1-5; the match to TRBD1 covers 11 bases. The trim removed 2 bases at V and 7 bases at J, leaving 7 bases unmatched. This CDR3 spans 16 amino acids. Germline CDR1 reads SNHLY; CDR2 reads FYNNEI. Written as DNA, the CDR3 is TGTGCCAGCAGTGAATTCGGGACAGGGGGATACCAGCCCCAGCATTTT. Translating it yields CASSEFGTGGYQPQHF.

The DNA for the CDR3 is TGCACTGCGGGGGATTTCTACACCTTC. This codes for CTAGDFYTF. The V and J genes are TRBV29-1 and TRBJ1-2, with D possibly being TRBD1 (5 bases). Germline CDR1 reads SQVTM; CDR2 reads ANQGSEA. CDR3 size: 9 residues.